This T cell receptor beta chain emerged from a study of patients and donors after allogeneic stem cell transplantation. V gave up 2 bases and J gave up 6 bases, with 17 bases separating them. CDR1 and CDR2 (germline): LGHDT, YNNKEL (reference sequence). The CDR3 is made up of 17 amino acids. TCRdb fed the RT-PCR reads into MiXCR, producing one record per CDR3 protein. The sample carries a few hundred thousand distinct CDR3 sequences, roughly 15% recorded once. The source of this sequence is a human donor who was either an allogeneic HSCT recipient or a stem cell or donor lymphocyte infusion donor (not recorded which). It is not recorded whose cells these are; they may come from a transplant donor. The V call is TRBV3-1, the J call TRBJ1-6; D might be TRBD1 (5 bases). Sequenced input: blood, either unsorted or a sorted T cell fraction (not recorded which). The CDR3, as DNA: TGTGCCAGCAGCCAAACCCTTTTTGGGACGGTTAATTCACCCCTCCACTTT. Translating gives CASSQTLFGTVNSPLHF.